The 12 T cell receptor beta chains below all came from one sample that was sequenced in a study of cytomegalovirus exposure and HLA in healthy donors. Data came from immunoSEQ multiplex PCR; TCRdb stores just in-frame clones and leaves some out. The table includes over 200,000 clones, approximately 86% detected once. The specimen was PBMCs. The receptors come from a woman aged 18-29 years in good health and CMV-seronegative.

The rearrangement uses TRBV2 and TRBJ2-7, with 8 bases lining up with TRBD1. From germline, CDR1 is SNHLY and CDR2 FYNNEI. V shed 7 bases, J shed 2 bases, and the junction held 4 bases outside the gene matches. The CDR3 totals 13 residues. The CDR3 DNA reads as TGTGCCAGCAACAAGGACAGGGCCTACGAGCAGTACTTC. Amino acid sequence: CASNKDRAYEQYF. Looking up the rest from reference TRBV2 and TRBJ2-7 gives the full variable domain: EPEVTQTPSHQVTQMGQEVILRCVPISNHLYFYWYRQILGQKVEFLVSFYNNEISEKSEIFDDQFSVERPDGSNFTLKIRSTKLEDSAMYFCASNKDRAYEQYFGPGTRLTVT.

The chain is built from TRBV6-5 and TRBJ2-3; D might be TRBD2 (5 bases). Deletions cut 4 bases from V and 0 bases from J, with 11 bases between. CDR3 size: 15 residues. The germline CDR1 and CDR2 sequences are MNHEY and SVGAGI. The CDR3 spells CASSSSGKSTDTQYF. CDR3 in DNA: TGTGCCAGCAGTTCGAGCGGAAAAAGCACAGATACGCAGTATTTT.

The chain is built from TRBV4-1 and TRBJ2-7; TRBD1 matches at 7 bases. The CDR3 runs to 16 residues. The J segment lost 4 bases and the V segment lost 3 bases, leaving 12 bases of the junction unmatched. The V gene's germline CDR1 is MGHRA and CDR2 YSYEKL. CDR3 bases: TGCGCCAGCAGCCAGGTGACGGGACAGTTGACTTACGAGCAGTACTTC. This sequence encodes CASSQVTGQLTYEQYF.

This clone was seen only once. This sequence joins TRBV28 and TRBJ2-1, with D unclear. Between the trimmed V and J ends, which lost 3 bases and 7 bases, there was a span of 7 bases. Germline CDR1 MDHEN, CDR2 SYDVKM. The CDR3 is 12 residues long. DNA for the CDR3: TGTGCCAGCAGTTTTTCGCGAAATGAGCAGTTCTTC. This sequence encodes CASSFSRNEQFF.

The rearrangement links TRBV28 to TRBJ1-2; D remains unclear. The CDR3 has 14 residues. Trimming took off 6 bases at V and 7 bases at J, with 18 bases between the two ends. CDR1 is MDHEN, CDR2 SYDVKM, per germline. The CDR3 DNA sequence: TGTGCCAGCAGGAAAGGAGGGCACCCTGGTGGCTACACCTTC. Protein sequence: CASRKGGHPGGYTF.

The chain has TRBV7-8 and TRBJ2-6, with D possibly TRBD2 on 5 matching bases. This CDR3 has 15 residues. Germline V lookup: CDR1 SGHVS, CDR2 FQNEAQ. The ends were cut back, 5 bases at V and 0 bases at J, with 8 bases in the middle. CDR3 sequence: CASSPGISGANVLTF. The CDR3, as DNA: TGTGCCAGCAGCCCCGGGATCTCTGGGGCCAACGTCCTGACTTTC.

There are a few counts of this clone. The J gene is TRBJ2-2, the V gene TRBV4-2; TRBD2 aligns across 16 bases. Trimming at V came to 8 bases and at J to 4 bases, leaving 10 bases not matched to a gene. This CDR3 contains 18 residues. Germline CDR1 LGHNA, CDR2 YNFKEQ. CDR3 nucleotide sequence: TGTGCCAGCCGCTCCGGGACTAGCGGGAGGGAATCCACCGGGGAGCTGTTTTTT. It encodes CASRSGTSGRESTGELFF.

V and J are TRBV28 and TRBJ1-2, with a tentative D call TRBD1 (5 bases). The CDR3 has 16 amino acids. CDR1 is MDHEN and CDR2 is SYDVKM in the germline V gene. The ends were cut back, 2 bases at V and 7 bases at J, with 20 bases in the middle. CDR3 sequence (DNA): TGTGCCAGCAGTTTAGGATTTGGCGGGGGTCAGGGTGGCTACACCTTC. Protein product: CASSLGFGGGQGGYTF.

The rearrangement links TRBV13 to TRBJ2-6; 11 nucleotides agree with TRBD1. Germline CDR1 PRHDT, CDR2 FYEKMQ (reference sequence). This CDR3 is 18 amino acids long. The J segment lost 1 base and the V segment lost 5 bases, leaving 7 bases of the junction unmatched. CDR3 coding DNA: TGTGCCAGCAGCCTCTCGGGACAGGGGGTTTCTGGGGCCAACGTCCTGACTTTC. It is translated as CASSLSGQGVSGANVLTF. Full variable domain (missing parts from reference TRBV13 and TRBJ2-6): AAGVIQSPRHLIKEKRETATLKCYPIPRHDTVYWYQQGPGQDPQFLISFYEKMQSDKGSIPDRFSAQQFSDYHSELNMSSLELGDSALYFCASSLSGQGVSGANVLTFGAGSRLTVL.

V usage is TRBV7-6 and J usage is TRBJ2-3, with D possibly TRBD2 on 5 matching bases. This CDR3 has 14 amino acids. V was clipped by 5 bases and J by 0 bases, with 9 bases between them. The germline gives CDR1 SGHVS, CDR2 FNYEAQ. Written as DNA, the CDR3 is TGTGCCAGCAGCCCCAGAGGGAGCACAGATACGCAGTATTTT. Translation gives CASSPRGSTDTQYF.

The chain employs TRBV5-1 and TRBJ1-2; a weak D match, TRBD1 (6 bases). Per germline, CDR1 SGHRS and CDR2 YFSETQ. The CDR3 sequence is 15 residues long. Trimming shortened V by 0 bases and J by 5 bases, and 14 bases separated the two germline ends. CDR3 sequence (DNA): TGCGCCAGCAGCTTGGAGTGGCGGACAGCATATGGCTACACCTTC. This sequence encodes CASSLEWRTAYGYTF.

The chain is built from TRBV7-8 and TRBJ2-7; D remains unclear. The CDR3 runs 14 residues. With 5 bases removed from V and 0 bases from J, the gap between germline ends came to 11 bases. The germline V gene has CDR1 SGHVS and CDR2 FQNEAQ. CDR3 amino acids: CASSPRERSYEQYF. The CDR3 DNA follows: TGTGCCAGCAGCCCCCGTGAGCGCTCCTACGAGCAGTACTTC.